The 27 T cell receptor beta chains listed next were all sequenced from one sample in a study of cytomegalovirus exposure and HLA in healthy donors. Researchers ran the PCR with 60 Vbeta and 13 Jbeta primers. Sequencing used immunoSEQ multiplex PCR; TCRdb keeps in-frame clones, though not all of them. The sample includes around 200,000 clones. Sequenced material: PBMCs. Receptors originate from a woman aged 25 to 39 in good health and CMV-seropositive.

The J gene is TRBJ1-1, the V gene TRBV6-1; tentatively, D is TRBD1 (5 bases). CDR3 length equals 13 residues. Deletions cut 7 bases from V and 1 base from J, with 10 bases between. Germline V gene lookup returns CDR1 MNHNS and CDR2 SASEGT. Written as DNA, the CDR3 is TGTGCCAGCACCTCCGGGGGGAACACTGAAGCTTTCTTT. Residues: CASTSGGNTEAFF.

The J gene is TRBJ2-7, the V gene TRBV18; 11 bases are a match to TRBD1. There are 13 residues in the CDR3. CDR1 and CDR2 from the germline V gene are KGHSH and LQKENI. Germline trimming cut 5 bases from V and 6 bases from J; bases unmatched to any gene: 3. CDR3 amino acids: CASSTGTGGEQYF. The CDR3 bases are TGTGCCAGCTCAACCGGGACAGGGGGCGAGCAGTACTTC.

V and J are TRBV19 and TRBJ2-2, with 8 bases aligning to TRBD2. Germline V lookup: CDR1 LNHDA, CDR2 SQIVND (reference sequence). The CDR3 contains 17 residues. The ends lost 3 bases at V and 0 bases at J; junction bases unmatched: 6. CDR3 nucleotide sequence: TGTGCCAGTAGTATTTTGCGGGGGGTTACGAACACCGGGGAGCTGTTTTTT. Amino acid sequence: CASSILRGVTNTGELFF.

Here the CDR3 reads CASSQVTGTEAFF. CDR3 in DNA: TGCGCCAGCAGCCAAGTAACAGGGACTGAAGCTTTCTTT. The chain carries TRBV4-1 and TRBJ1-1, with D maybe TRBD1 (6 bases). The CDR3 runs to 13 residues. CDR1 and CDR2 (germline): MGHRA, YSYEKL. V was pared by 1 base and J by 5 bases, with 8 bases between.

This chain links TRBV10-3 with TRBJ1-2; 8 positions match TRBD1. The V and J ends lost 9 bases and 9 bases, in that order; junction bases with no gene match: 6. Germline CDR1 ENHRY, CDR2 SYGVKD. This CDR3 has 11 amino acids. In DNA form, the CDR3 reads TGTGCCATTGGACAGGGAAAAAGCTACACCTTC. Its translation is CAIGQGKSYTF.

The chain carries TRBV5-4 and TRBJ2-3; possibly TRBD2 for D (5 bases). V dropped 4 bases and J dropped 0 bases, with 12 bases sitting between them. CDR3 length: 15 amino acids. In germline, CDR1 is SGHNT, CDR2 YYREEE (reference sequence). The CDR3 region has the DNA TGTGCCAGCAGCCGGTCAGCGGTTAGCACAGATACGCAGTATTTT. Protein product: CASSRSAVSTDTQYF.

J is TRBJ2-7 and V is TRBV7-2, with D maybe TRBD2 (6 bases). There are 15 residues in the CDR3. In germline, CDR1 is SGHTA, CDR2 FQGNSA. With 2 bases removed from V and 1 base from J, the gap between germline ends came to 12 bases. CDR3 nucleotides: TGTGCCAGCAGCTTATTTGGGGGGTTGTCCTACGAGCAGTACTTC. This codes for CASSLFGGLSYEQYF.

A word on this clone: The same CDR3 can be traced to other DNA sequences in this sample. The J gene is TRBJ2-3, the V gene TRBV5-4, with TRBD2 matching over 10 bases. Germline V gene data show CDR1 as SGHNT and CDR2 as YYREEE (reference sequence). J was trimmed by 2 bases and V by 0 bases; bases with no gene match: 3. The CDR3 runs 16 residues. The DNA for the CDR3 is TGTGCCAGCAGCTTGGTCCTAGCGGGGGACACAGATACGCAGTATTTT. As protein: CASSLVLAGDTDTQYF. The entire variable domain, with the rest obtained from reference TRBV5-4 and TRBJ2-3, is as follows: ETGVTQSPTHLIKTRGQQVTLRCSSQSGHNTVSWYQQALGQGPQFIFQYYREEENGRGNFPPRFSGLQFPNYSSELNVNALELDDSALYLCASSLVLAGDTDTQYFGPGTRLTVL.

This rearrangement joins TRBV4-3 to TRBJ2-1, with 7 bases identical to TRBD2. V dropped 2 bases and J dropped 7; count of bases not matched to a gene: 8. CDR1 is LGHNA and CDR2 is YSLEER in the germline V gene. The CDR3 is made up of 15 amino acids. Here the CDR3 DNA reads TGCGCCAGCAGCCAACCCTCGGGGGGAGTAAATGAGCAGTTCTTC. It specifies CASSQPSGGVNEQFF.

This sequence joins TRBV18 and TRBJ2-5; D not resolved. Germline values: CDR1 KGHSH, CDR2 LQKENI. The CDR3 is 11 amino acids. V was shortened by 6 bases and J by 5 bases, with 7 bases between the two germline ends. This CDR3 reads CASSPQETQYF. In DNA, the CDR3 is TGTGCCAGCTCTCCTCAGGAGACCCAGTACTTC. Full variable domain (outside the CDR3, taken from reference TRBV18 and TRBJ2-5): NAGVMQNPRHLVRRRGQEARLRCSPMKGHSHVYWYRQLPEEGLKFMVYLQKENIIDESGMPKERFSAEFPKEGPSILRIQQVVRGDSAAYFCASSPQETQYFGPGTRLLVL.

The rearrangement uses TRBV7-6 and TRBJ2-1, with D maybe TRBD1 (6 bases). Germline assignment: CDR1 SGHVS and CDR2 FNYEAQ. This CDR3 has 15 amino acids. Trimming removed 4 bases at V and 0 bases at J, with 10 bases between. CDR3 sequence reads: CASSSRGSSYNEQFF. In nucleotides, the CDR3 is TGTGCCAGCAGCTCCAGGGGAAGCTCCTACAATGAGCAGTTCTTC.

V is TRBV5-6 and J is TRBJ1-2, with 9 bases identical to TRBD1. With V trimmed by 4 bases and J by 3 bases, 4 bases remained unmatched. This CDR3 is 14 amino acids long. Germline assignment: CDR1 SGHDT and CDR2 YYEEEE. Written as DNA, the CDR3 is TGTGCCAGCAGCCAGGACAGGGGATACTATGGCTACACCTTC. Its translation is CASSQDRGYYGYTF.

The rearrangement joins TRBV6-5 to TRBJ2-7; D unclear. This CDR3 has 11 amino acids. CDR1 is MNHEY and CDR2 is SVGAGI in the germline V gene. V dropped 2 bases and J dropped 6 bases, with 5 bases sitting between them. The CDR3 is CASSYLGEQYF. The CDR3 DNA reads as TGTGCCAGCAGTTACCTCGGCGAGCAGTACTTC.

The chain couples TRBV5-4 to TRBJ2-5, with D possibly TRBD2 on 5 matching bases. The DNA matches TRBJ2-7 better at its end, which makes the J call doubtful. Germline lookup yields CDR1 SGHNT and CDR2 YYREEE (reference sequence). The CDR3 extends over 12 amino acids. The CDR3 reads CASSLVGNEQYF. DNA for the CDR3: TGTGCCAGCAGCTTGGTCGGGAACGAGCAGTACTTC.

This chain links TRBV9 with TRBJ1-5, with TRBD1 as a possible D gene (5 bases). The V gene's germline CDR1 is SGDLS and CDR2 YYNGEE. Between the trimmed V and J ends, which lost 0 bases and 6 bases, there was a span of 10 bases. The CDR3 runs to 14 residues. In nucleotides, the CDR3 is TGTGCCAGCAGCGTAGGGGGGGGTGGTCAGCCCCAGCATTTT. This encodes CASSVGGGGQPQHF. The full variable domain, with the rest looked up from reference TRBV9 and TRBJ1-5, is DSGVTQTPKHLITATGQRVTLRCSPRSGDLSVYWYQQSLDQGLQFLIQYYNGEERAKGNILERFSAQQFPDLHSELNLSSLELGDSALYFCASSVGGGGQPQHFGDGTRLSIL.

This chain connects TRBV6-5 to TRBJ2-3; no clear D gene. The germline CDR1 and CDR2 sequences are MNHEY and SVGAGI. Trimming took off 2 bases at V and 2 bases at J, with 5 bases between the two ends. There are 13 residues in the CDR3. Here the CDR3 reads CASSYRATDTQYF. In nucleotides, the CDR3 is TGTGCCAGCAGTTACCGAGCCACAGATACGCAGTATTTT.

Comments on this clone: Other nucleotide sequences in the sample specify the same CDR3. The chain carries TRBV19 and TRBJ1-5, with D maybe TRBD1 (6 bases). CDR3 length: 16 amino acids. Germline CDR1 and CDR2: LNHDA and SQIVND (reference sequence). The V end was cut by 4 bases, the J end by 6 bases, with 19 bases between. Written as DNA, the CDR3 is TGTGCCAGTAGTAAACAGGGTTTTGATGGCTTTCAGCCCCAGCATTTT. Translating gives CASSKQGFDGFQPQHF. Looking up the rest from reference TRBV19 and TRBJ1-5 gives the full variable domain: DGGITQSPKYLFRKEGQNVTLSCEQNLNHDAMYWYRQDPGQGLRLIYYSQIVNDFQKGDIAEGYSVSREKKESFPLTVTSAQKNPTAFYLCASSKQGFDGFQPQHFGDGTRLSIL.

J is TRBJ2-1 and V is TRBV6-1, with TRBD2 matching 9 bases. The CDR3 extends over 17 amino acids. V gave up 0 bases and J gave up 0 bases; unmatched junction bases: 3. Germline CDR1 reads MNHNS; CDR2 reads SASEGT. The CDR3 coding sequence is TGTGCCAGCAGTGAAGCGCAGCGGGGGGACTCCTACAATGAGCAGTTCTTC. Translation gives CASSEAQRGDSYNEQFF.

The chain employs TRBV30 and TRBJ1-5; 7 bases fit TRBD1. Germline loops: CDR1 GTSNPN, CDR2 SVGIG (reference sequence). This CDR3 comprises 12 residues. J gave up 4 bases and V 5 bases, and 2 bases lay outside the gene matches. The CDR3 region is CAWGGQNQPQHF. CDR3 DNA: TGTGCCTGGGGGGGACAGAATCAGCCCCAGCATTTT.

CDR3 nucleotides: TGTGCCAGCAGCTCGGGACTAGCGGGAAAGGTGCGAGAGACCCAGTACTTC. It translates to CASSSGLAGKVRETQYF. The chain has TRBV7-9 and TRBJ2-5, with TRBD2 identical over 13 bases. The germline gives CDR1 SEHNR, CDR2 FQNEAQ (reference sequence). J gave up 4 bases and V 4 bases, and 9 bases lay outside the gene matches. The CDR3 length is 17 residues.

The chain has TRBV4-3 and TRBJ1-2; 7 bases agree with TRBD1. This CDR3 contains 15 residues. Germline CDR1 LGHNA, CDR2 YSLEER. The trim removed 1 base at V and 2 bases at J, leaving 4 bases unmatched. CDR3 DNA sequence: TGCGCCAGCAGCCAAGCCAGGGGGACAAACTATGGCTACACCTTC. Protein sequence: CASSQARGTNYGYTF.

The chain combines TRBV7-9 with TRBJ1-6, with TRBD1 identical over 8 bases. CDR1 SEHNR and CDR2 FQNEAQ come from the germline V gene (reference sequence). The CDR3 has 15 residues. With 1 base clipped from V and 11 bases from J, the junction kept 7 bases outside the gene matches. The chain's CDR3 is CASSLETGVMAPLHF. CDR3 nucleotide sequence: TGTGCCAGCAGCTTAGAGACAGGGGTTATGGCACCCCTCCACTTT.

V gene TRBV28 combines with J gene TRBJ1-2, with D unresolved. The germline V gene has CDR1 MDHEN and CDR2 SYDVKM. Trimming took 11 bases from V and 1 from J, leaving 17 bases between them. The length of the CDR3 is 14 residues. The CDR3 coding sequence is TGTGCCGTTCGGCTTGGGGAGGGTAACTATGGCTACACCTTC. This codes for CAVRLGEGNYGYTF.

The chain couples TRBV6-5 to TRBJ1-1; a weak D match, TRBD1 (5 bases). Germline CDR1 is MNHEY and CDR2 is SVGAGI. The ends were cut back, 5 bases at V and 5 bases at J, with 12 bases in the middle. The CDR3 length is 13 residues. The CDR3 nucleotides are TGTGCCAGCAGTGAACAGCCAGGGACTGAAGCTTTCTTT. Translating it yields CASSEQPGTEAFF.

The genes are TRBV4-3 and TRBJ1-4; D might be TRBD1 (5 bases). The V gene lost 1 base and the J gene lost 0 bases, with 15 bases spanning the gap. Germline CDR1 is LGHNA and CDR2 is YSLEER. The length of the CDR3 is 18 residues. CDR3 protein: CASSQVGPSGATNEKLFF. The CDR3 DNA reads as TGCGCCAGCAGCCAAGTGGGCCCCTCGGGGGCAACTAATGAAAAACTGTTTTTT.

This chain joins TRBV6-5 and TRBJ1-5; D is uncertain. Trimming took off 0 bases at V and 3 bases at J, with 12 bases between the two ends. Germline CDR1 is MNHEY and CDR2 is SVGAGI. This CDR3 has 16 amino acids. Written as DNA, the CDR3 is TGTGCCAGCAGTTACTCGAAAGCCGTAGACAATCAGCCCCAGCATTTT. This codes for CASSYSKAVDNQPQHF.

The genes are TRBV5-1 and TRBJ1-2; unclear D gene. Trimming shortened V by 3 bases and J by 4 bases, and 10 bases separated the two germline ends. Per germline, CDR1 SGHRS and CDR2 YFSETQ. The CDR3 has 13 residues. The CDR3 is CASSSGVGYGYTF. CDR3 bases: TGCGCCAGCAGCTCGGGAGTCGGCTATGGCTACACCTTC.